This T cell receptor beta chain was captured by sequencing in a study of blood T cell repertoires in COVID-19. About the study: In each case, the material was cDNA or gDNA derived from T cells, B-cell-depleted T cells, or PBMCs.

The CDR3 has 16 amino acids. Germline V gene sequence: CDR1 SGHVS, CDR2 FQNEAQ. Trimming took 5 bases from V and 1 from J; bases not matched to a gene: 9. As originally analysed: Amplification with reference gene primers provided the estimates of nucleated cell counts. TCRdb's copy holds only in-frame clones and misses some; the assay was immunoSEQ multiplex PCR. V and J calls and clone size come straight from that table; D and trimming were deduced from the DNA. The repertoire holds approximately 250,000 clones, with around 83% as singletons. Sequencing used peripheral blood. The TCR originated in a woman aged 45-65 years with acute or convalescent COVID-19. This chain uses TRBV7-8 with TRBJ2-3, with TRBD2 identical over 7 bases. The CDR3 spells CASSPAAGEGTDTQYF. For the CDR3, the DNA is TGTGCCAGCAGCCCAGCCGCGGGGGAAGGCACAGATACGCAGTATTTT.